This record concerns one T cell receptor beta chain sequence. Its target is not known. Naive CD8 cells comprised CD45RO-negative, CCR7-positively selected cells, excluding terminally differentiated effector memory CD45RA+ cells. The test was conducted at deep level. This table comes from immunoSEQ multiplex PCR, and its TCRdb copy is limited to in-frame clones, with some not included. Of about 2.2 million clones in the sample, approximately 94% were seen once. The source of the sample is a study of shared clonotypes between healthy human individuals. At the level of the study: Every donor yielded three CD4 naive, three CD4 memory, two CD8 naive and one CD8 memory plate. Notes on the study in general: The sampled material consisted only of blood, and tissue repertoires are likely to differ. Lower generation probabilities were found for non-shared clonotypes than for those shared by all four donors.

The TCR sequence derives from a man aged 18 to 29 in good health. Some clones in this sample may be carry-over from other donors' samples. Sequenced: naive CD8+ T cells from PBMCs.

The CDR3 coding sequence is TGTGCCAGCAGGGGACTAGCGGACTCCTACAATGAGCAGTTCTTC. This translates into CASRGLADSYNEQFF. The genes are TRBV7-9 and TRBJ2-1; TRBD2 aligns across 11 bases. Trimming took 6 bases from V and 0 from J; bases not matched to a gene: 1. The V gene's germline CDR1 is SEHNR and CDR2 FQNEAQ (reference sequence). The CDR3 has 15 amino acids.